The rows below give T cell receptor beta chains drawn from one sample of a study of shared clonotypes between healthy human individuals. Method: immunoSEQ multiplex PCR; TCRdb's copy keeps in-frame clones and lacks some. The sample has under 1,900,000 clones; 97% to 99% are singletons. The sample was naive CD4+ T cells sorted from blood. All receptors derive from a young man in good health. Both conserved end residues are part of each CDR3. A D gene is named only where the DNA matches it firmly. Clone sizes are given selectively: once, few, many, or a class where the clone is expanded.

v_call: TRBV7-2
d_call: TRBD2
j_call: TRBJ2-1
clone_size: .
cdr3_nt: TGTGCCAGCAGCTTAGGACTAGCGGGAGTAGATGAGCAGTTCTTC
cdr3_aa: CASSLGLAGVDEQFF

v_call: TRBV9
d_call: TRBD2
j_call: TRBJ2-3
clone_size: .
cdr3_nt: TGTGCCAGCAGCGGACTAGCGGGAGGAGAGCAGTATTTT
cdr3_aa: CASSGLAGGEQYF

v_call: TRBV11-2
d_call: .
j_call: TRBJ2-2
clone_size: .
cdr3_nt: TGTGCCAGCAGCTTACAGGGTATAATACCGAACACCGGGGAGCTGTTTTTT
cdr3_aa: CASSLQGIIPNTGELFF

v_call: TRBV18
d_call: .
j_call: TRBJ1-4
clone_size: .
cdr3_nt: TGTGCCAGCTCACCTGGGGTCGGTGAAAAACTGTTTTTT
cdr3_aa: CASSPGVGEKLFF

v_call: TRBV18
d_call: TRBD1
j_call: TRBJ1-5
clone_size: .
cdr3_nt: TGTGCCAGCTCAACTCAGACAGGGGTGGCATTAGGCAATCAGCCCCAGCATTTT
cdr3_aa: CASSTQTGVALGNQPQHF

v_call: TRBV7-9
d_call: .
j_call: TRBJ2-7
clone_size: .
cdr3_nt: TGTGCCAGCAGCCATCAGGGGAGGGCCTACGAGCAGTACTTC
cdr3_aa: CASSHQGRAYEQYF

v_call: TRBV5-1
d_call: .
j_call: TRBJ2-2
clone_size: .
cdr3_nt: TGCGCCAGCAGCTCGCGAGGGGGAGGGGAGCTGTTTTTT
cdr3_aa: CASSSRGGGELFF

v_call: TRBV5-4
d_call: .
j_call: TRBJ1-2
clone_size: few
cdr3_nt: TGTGCCAGCAGCCGGACAGCCAACTATGGCTACACCTTC
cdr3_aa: CASSRTANYGYTF

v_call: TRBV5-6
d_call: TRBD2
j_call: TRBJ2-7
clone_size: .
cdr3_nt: TGTGCCAGCAGCCTCAAAGTCCTAGCGGGAGATCAAGAGCAGTACTTC
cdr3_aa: CASSLKVLAGDQEQYF

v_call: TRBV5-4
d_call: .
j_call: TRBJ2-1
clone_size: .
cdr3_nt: TGTGCCAGCAGCTTGGCCCCTATCTATGAGCAGTTCTTC
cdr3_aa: CASSLAPIYEQFF

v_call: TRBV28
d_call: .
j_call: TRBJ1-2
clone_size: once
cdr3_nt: TGTGCCAGCAGTTCCAGGGTAGGGAGCGGTGGCTACACCTTC
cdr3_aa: CASSSRVGSGGYTF

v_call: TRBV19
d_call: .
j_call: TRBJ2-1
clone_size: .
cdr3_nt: TGTGCCAGCAACCTTGCAGGTCATGAGCAGTTCTTC
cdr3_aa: CASNLAGHEQFF

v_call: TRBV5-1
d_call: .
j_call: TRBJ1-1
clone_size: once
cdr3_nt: TGCGCCAGCAGCCAGGAACCGGGCACTGAAGCTTTCTTT
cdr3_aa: CASSQEPGTEAFF

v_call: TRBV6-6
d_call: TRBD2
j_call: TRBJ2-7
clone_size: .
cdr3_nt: TGTGCCAGCCGGCGGGAGTTGTACGAGCAGTACTTC
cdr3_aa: CASRRELYEQYF

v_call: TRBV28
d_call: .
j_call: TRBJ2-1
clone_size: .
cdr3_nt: TGTGCCAGCAAATGGGGGTTGGAGACCTCCTACAATGAGCAGTTCTTC
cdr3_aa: CASKWGLETSYNEQFF

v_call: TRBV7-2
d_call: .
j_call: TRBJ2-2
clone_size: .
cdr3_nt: TGTGCCAGCAGCCCGGGTCAGGGTACCGGGGACAACACCGGGGAGCTGTTTTTT
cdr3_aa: CASSPGQGTGDNTGELFF

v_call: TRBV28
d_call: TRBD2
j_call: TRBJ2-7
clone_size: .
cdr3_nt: TGTGCCAGCAAGGTCGGAGCGGGAGGCGCTCTCCCCTCCTACGAGCAGTACTTC
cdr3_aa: CASKVGAGGALPSYEQYF

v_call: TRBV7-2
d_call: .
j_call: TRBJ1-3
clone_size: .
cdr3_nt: TGTGCCAGCAGCTTAGGGGGGGCGGTCGGAAACACCATATATTTT
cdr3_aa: CASSLGGAVGNTIYF

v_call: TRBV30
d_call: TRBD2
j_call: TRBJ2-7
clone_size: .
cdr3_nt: TGTGCCTGGAGTGTACCGACTAGCGGGAGGGGATACTCCTACGAGCAGTACTTC
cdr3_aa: CAWSVPTSGRGYSYEQYF

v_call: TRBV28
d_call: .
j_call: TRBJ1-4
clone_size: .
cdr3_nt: TGTGCCAGCAGTTTACCCGGATCAACTAATGAAAAACTGTTTTTT
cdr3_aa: CASSLPGSTNEKLFF

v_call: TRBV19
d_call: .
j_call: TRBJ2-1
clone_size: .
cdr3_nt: TGTGCCAGTAGTATTCAAACTGGAAGCTCCTACAATGAGCAGTTCTTC
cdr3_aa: CASSIQTGSSYNEQFF

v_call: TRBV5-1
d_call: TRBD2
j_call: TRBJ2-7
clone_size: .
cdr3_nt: TGCGCCAGCAGCTTGATCTTTGCGGGAGGGGACGAGCAGTACTTC
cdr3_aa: CASSLIFAGGDEQYF

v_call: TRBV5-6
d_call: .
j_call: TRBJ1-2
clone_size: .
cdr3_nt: TGTGCCAGCAGCTTGTTTACGGAACCCTATGGCTACACCTTC
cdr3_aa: CASSLFTEPYGYTF

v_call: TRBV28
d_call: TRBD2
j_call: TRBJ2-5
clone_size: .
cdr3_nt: TGTGCCAGCAGGAGGGGACTAGCGGGAGGGTTAAGAGTGACCCAGTACTTC
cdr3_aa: CASRRGLAGGLRVTQYF

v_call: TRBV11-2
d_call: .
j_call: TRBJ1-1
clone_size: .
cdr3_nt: TGTGCCAGCAGCTTCAACGTCGGTAACACTGAAGCTTTCTTT
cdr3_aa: CASSFNVGNTEAFF

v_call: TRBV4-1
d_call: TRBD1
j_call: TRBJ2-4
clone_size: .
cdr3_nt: TGCGCCAGCAGCCTTAGGGACAGGGGTAACATTCAGTACTTC
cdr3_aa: CASSLRDRGNIQYF

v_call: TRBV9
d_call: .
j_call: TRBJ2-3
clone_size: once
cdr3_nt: TGTGCCAGCAGCGTAGGGGTCAGAACCACAGATACGCAGTATTTT
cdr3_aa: CASSVGVRTTDTQYF

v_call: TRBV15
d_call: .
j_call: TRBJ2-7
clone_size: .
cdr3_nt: TGTGCCACCAGCAGCAAATTCCACGAGCAGTACTTC
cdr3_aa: CATSSKFHEQYF

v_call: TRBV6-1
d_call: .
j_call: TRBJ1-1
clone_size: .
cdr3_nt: TGTGCCAGCAGACCCGAGATGACAGGCGCCACTGAAGCTTTCTTT
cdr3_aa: CASRPEMTGATEAFF

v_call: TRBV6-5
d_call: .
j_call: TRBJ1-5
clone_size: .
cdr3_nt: TGTGCCAGCAGCAGCGACAACCGCAATCAGCCCCAGCATTTT
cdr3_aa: CASSSDNRNQPQHF

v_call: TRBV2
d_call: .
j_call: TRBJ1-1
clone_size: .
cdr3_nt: TGTGCCAGCAGTGAACGGGGACGGAACACTGAAGCTTTCTTT
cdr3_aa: CASSERGRNTEAFF

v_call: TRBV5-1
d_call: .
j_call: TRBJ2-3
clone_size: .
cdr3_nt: TGCGCCAGCAGCTTATTAGGGGGTGCGGATACGCAGTATTTT
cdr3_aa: CASSLLGGADTQYF

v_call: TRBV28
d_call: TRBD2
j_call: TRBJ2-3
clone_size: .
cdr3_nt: TGTGCCAGCGGGCTAGCGGGATTCGCTTATACGCAGTATTTT
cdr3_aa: CASGLAGFAYTQYF

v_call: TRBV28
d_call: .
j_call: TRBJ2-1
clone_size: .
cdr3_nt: TGTGCCAGCAGCTTAGGATCGAGCCCCTACAATGAGCAGTTCTTC
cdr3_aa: CASSLGSSPYNEQFF

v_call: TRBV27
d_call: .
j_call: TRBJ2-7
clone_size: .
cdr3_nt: TGTGCCAGCAGTTTATATGGGGATTCCGGCTACGAGCAGTACTTC
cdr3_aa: CASSLYGDSGYEQYF

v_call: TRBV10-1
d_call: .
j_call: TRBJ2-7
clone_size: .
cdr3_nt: TGCGCCAGCGATCTGACCGAGTCCTACGAGCAGTACTTC
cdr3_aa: CASDLTESYEQYF

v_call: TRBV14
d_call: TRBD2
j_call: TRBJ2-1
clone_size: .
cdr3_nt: TGTGCCAGCAGCCAAGATGCGCTAGCGGGGATCCATGAGCAGTTCTTC
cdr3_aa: CASSQDALAGIHEQFF

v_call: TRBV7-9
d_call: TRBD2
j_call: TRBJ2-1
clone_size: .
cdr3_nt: TGTGCCAGCAGCTTAGCGTCTAGCGGGCCCTACAATGAGCAGTTCTTC
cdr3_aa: CASSLASSGPYNEQFF

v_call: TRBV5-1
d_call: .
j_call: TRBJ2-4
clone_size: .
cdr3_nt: TGCGCCAGCAGCCGACCCGTCGGAGGACTGGCCAAAAACATTCAGTACTTC
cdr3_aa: CASSRPVGGLAKNIQYF

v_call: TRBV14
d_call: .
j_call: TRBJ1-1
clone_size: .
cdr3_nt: TGTGCCAGCAGCACACAGGGCCTGAACACTGAAGCTTTCTTT
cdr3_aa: CASSTQGLNTEAFF

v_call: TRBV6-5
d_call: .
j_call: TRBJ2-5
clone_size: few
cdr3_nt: TGTGCCAGCAGTTACTCGGGGCAGGAGACCCAGTACTTC
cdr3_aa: CASSYSGQETQYF

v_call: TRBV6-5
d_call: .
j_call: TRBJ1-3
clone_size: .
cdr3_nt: TGTGCCAGCAGTTACGGGAGAACCTCTGGAAACACCATATATTTT
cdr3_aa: CASSYGRTSGNTIYF

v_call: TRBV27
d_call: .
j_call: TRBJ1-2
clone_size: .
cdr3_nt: TGTGCCAGCAGTTCCGGACCCTTTATTGGCTACACCTTC
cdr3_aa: CASSSGPFIGYTF

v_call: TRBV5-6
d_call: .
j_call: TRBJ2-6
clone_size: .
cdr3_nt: TGTGCCAGCAGCCCGGAGACACCGATGGCCGGGGCCAACGTCCTGACTTTC
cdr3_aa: CASSPETPMAGANVLTF

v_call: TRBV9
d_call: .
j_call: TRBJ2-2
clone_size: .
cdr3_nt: TGTGCCAGCAGACAAGCAGGCGGACTCGGGGAGCTGTTTTTT
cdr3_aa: CASRQAGGLGELFF

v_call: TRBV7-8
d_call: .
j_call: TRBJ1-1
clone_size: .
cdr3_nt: TGTGCCAGCAGCTTAGACTGGGGGACTGAAGCTTTCTTT
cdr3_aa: CASSLDWGTEAFF

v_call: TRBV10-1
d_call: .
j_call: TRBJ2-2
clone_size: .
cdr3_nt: TGCGCCAGCTGCGTTGTGCTTAACACCGGGGAGCTGTTTTTT
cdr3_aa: CASCVVLNTGELFF

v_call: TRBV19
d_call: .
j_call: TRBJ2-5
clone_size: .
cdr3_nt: TGTGCCAGTAGTATCACGACAGCAAAGACCCAGTACTTC
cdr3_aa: CASSITTAKTQYF

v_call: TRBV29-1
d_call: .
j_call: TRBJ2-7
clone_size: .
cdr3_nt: TGCAGCGTTTCAACGGGACAAAGCTCCTACGAGCAGTACTTC
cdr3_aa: CSVSTGQSSYEQYF

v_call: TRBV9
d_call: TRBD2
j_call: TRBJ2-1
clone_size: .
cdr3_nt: TGTGCCAGCAGCGTAAGGGGGACTAGCGGGTACAATGAGCAGTTCTTC
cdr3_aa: CASSVRGTSGYNEQFF

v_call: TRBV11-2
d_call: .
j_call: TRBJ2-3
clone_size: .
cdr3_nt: TGTGCCAGCAGCTTAGATCACGACAGGCGGTATGCAGATACGCAGTATTTT
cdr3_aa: CASSLDHDRRYADTQYF

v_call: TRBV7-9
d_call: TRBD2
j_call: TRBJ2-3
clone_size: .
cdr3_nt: TGTGCCAGCAGCAAGCTAGCGGGAGGGCCGGATACGCAGTATTTT
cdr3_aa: CASSKLAGGPDTQYF

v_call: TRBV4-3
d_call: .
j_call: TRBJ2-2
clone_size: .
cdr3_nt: TGCGCCAGCAGCCGAAACACCGGGGAGCTGTTTTTT
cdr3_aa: CASSRNTGELFF

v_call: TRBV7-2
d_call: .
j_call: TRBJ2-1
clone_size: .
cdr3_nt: TGTGCCAGCAGCTTAGATGGGACGGACTACAATGAGCAGTTCTTC
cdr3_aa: CASSLDGTDYNEQFF

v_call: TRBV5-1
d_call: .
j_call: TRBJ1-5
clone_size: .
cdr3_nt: TGCGCCAGCAGCTTGGGAGGGAACGGTCGAAATCAGCCCCAGCATTTT
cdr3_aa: CASSLGGNGRNQPQHF

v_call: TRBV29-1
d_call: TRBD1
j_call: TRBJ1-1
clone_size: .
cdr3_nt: TGCAGCGTTGAAGATCTGGGACAGGGGGGAGCTTTCTTT
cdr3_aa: CSVEDLGQGGAFF

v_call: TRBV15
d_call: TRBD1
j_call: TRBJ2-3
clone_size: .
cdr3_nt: TGTGCCACCGAGGGGACAGCTAGCACAGATACGCAGTATTTT
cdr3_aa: CATEGTASTDTQYF

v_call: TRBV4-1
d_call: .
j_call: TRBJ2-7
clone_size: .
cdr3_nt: TGCGCCAGCAGCCAAGATCGACTTCTCCAGGGCGAGCAGTACTTC
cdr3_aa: CASSQDRLLQGEQYF

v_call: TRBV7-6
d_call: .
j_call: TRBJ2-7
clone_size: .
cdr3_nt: TGTGCCAGCGGCACGGGAGTTCCCTACGAGCAGTACTTC
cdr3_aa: CASGTGVPYEQYF